This is a list of T cell receptor beta chains from one sample in a study of blood T cells in healthy people across ages. A single record per CDR3 protein comes from TCRdb applying MiXCR to the 5' RACE reads. The table lists hundreds of thousands of distinct CDR3 sequences, approximately 30% of them singletons. Source material: blood. The receptor source for this set is a woman of 80 years or more in good health. Both conserved end residues are part of each CDR3. The order of the fields is clone size, D gene, J gene, V gene, CDR3 DNA, CDR3 protein. The D gene is left open where the match is weak. The size field is filled for only some rows; it gives once, few, many or a size class.

>.|TRBD2|TRBJ2-5|TRBV24-1
TGTGCCACCAGTGATTGGCGGGGGGAGACCCAGTACTTC
CATSDWRGETQYF
>many|TRBD1|TRBJ1-6|TRBV9
TGTGCCAGCAGCGTAGTCCCGGGAGGGACAGGGGGCGTAAAAGGGTCACCCCTCCACTTT
CASSVVPGGTGGVKGSPLHF
>once|.|TRBJ2-7|TRBV5-1
TGCGCCAGCAGCTTGGTCGGGGGTAACGTCGAGCAGTACTTC
CASSLVGGNVEQYF
>many|TRBD1|TRBJ1-2|TRBV7-2
TGTGCCAGCAGCTTAAAGAGACAGGGGCCCTATGGCTACACCTTC
CASSLKRQGPYGYTF
>many|.|TRBJ2-5|TRBV13
TGTGCCAGCAGCCGAGGCTCTGCTAGGGGGGAGACCCAGTACTTC
CASSRGSARGETQYF
>few|.|TRBJ1-2|TRBV4-2
TGTGCCAGCAGCCAAGAGACAACAGCAGCAAAGATTTATGGCTACACCTTC
CASSQETTAAKIYGYTF
>few|.|TRBJ2-7|TRBV27
TGTGCCAGCAGTTTATTGGTGGGTTCCTACGAGCAGTACTTC
CASSLLVGSYEQYF
>.|.|TRBJ1-6|TRBV7-2
TGTGCCAGCAGCCTACGGGGGACGAGCTCCTATAATTCACCCCTCCACTTT
CASSLRGTSSYNSPLHF
>once|.|TRBJ2-3|TRBV12-3/TRBV12-4
TGTGCCAGCAGTTTAAGAGCGGATGCGCAATATTTT
CASSLRADAQYF
>.|TRBD2|TRBJ2-1|TRBV7-2
TGTGCCAGCAGCTTCTCGGGGGGGAACAATGAGCAGTTCTTC
CASSFSGGNNEQFF
>few|.|TRBJ2-3|TRBV18
TGTGCCAGCTCACCTTTGGCAGGGATGTCAGATACGCAGTATTTT
CASSPLAGMSDTQYF
>many|TRBD1|TRBJ2-7|TRBV19
TGTGCCAGTAGTATAAGGACAGGCTCCTACGAGCAGTACTTC
CASSIRTGSYEQYF
>.|.|TRBJ1-2|TRBV28
TGTGCCAGCACCCAAGGGGGGGCAAGGGGAGACTATGGCTACACCTTC
CASTQGGARGDYGYTF
>.|.|TRBJ1-1|TRBV7-9
TGTGCCAGCAGCTTACCTCCAGGGTGGGGCACTGAAGCTTTCTTT
CASSLPPGWGTEAFF
>few|.|TRBJ1-1|TRBV3-1
TGTGCCAGCACGGACAGCCCGAACACTGAAGCTTTCTTT
CASTDSPNTEAFF
>.|.|TRBJ2-2|TRBV18
TGTGCCAGCTCACCAGATTTGGGTAACACCGGGGAGCTGTTTTTT
CASSPDLGNTGELFF
>many|.|TRBJ1-2|TRBV14
TGTGCCAGCAGCCTCGAAAGACTAGGGGGCTACACCTTC
CASSLERLGGYTF
>.|TRBD2|TRBJ2-1|TRBV20-1
TGCAGTGTAGAAGGGCTAGCGGGATCCAGCTCCTACAATGAGCAGTTCTTC
CSVEGLAGSSSYNEQFF
>few|.|TRBJ2-1|TRBV5-6
TGTACCAGCAGCTGGGGGGCGGGAAGCTCCTACAATGAGCAGTTCTTC
CTSSWGAGSSYNEQFF
>many|.|TRBJ1-1|TRBV25-1
TGTGCCAGCAGGACCACAGAGCAGAACACTGAAGCTTTCTTT
CASRTTEQNTEAFF
>once|.|TRBJ2-2|TRBV6-2/TRBV6-3
TGTGCCAGCGCGATAGAAACCGGGGAGCTGTTTTTT
CASAIETGELFF
>many|.|TRBJ2-7|TRBV7-8
TGTGCCAGCAGCTTAACGTCGCAGGGAACCTACGAGCAGTACTTC
CASSLTSQGTYEQYF
>many|.|TRBJ2-7|TRBV19
TGTGCCAGTAGTATGGGGCGTCCCAACTCCTACGAGCAGTACTTC
CASSMGRPNSYEQYF
>.|.|TRBJ2-2|TRBV7-9
TGTGCCAGCAGCCCTGGCGAAGTTCCCGGGGAGCTGTTTTTT
CASSPGEVPGELFF
>few|TRBD1|TRBJ1-1|TRBV13
TGTGTCAGCAGCGCGCTAGGACAGGTGGCTTTCTTT
CVSSALGQVAFF
>.|.|TRBJ1-4|TRBV7-9
TGTGCCAGCAGCTTAGCGACCGGGCGGAGTGAAAAACTGTTTTTT
CASSLATGRSEKLFF
>many|TRBD2|TRBJ2-5|TRBV6-5
TGTGCCAGCAGTCTCCAGCGGGGGGCCGGAGAGACCCAGTACTTC
CASSLQRGAGETQYF
>many|.|TRBJ1-2|TRBV7-9
TGTGCCAGCAGCTTAGACCGGAGCCCGTCTAACTATGGCTACACCTTC
CASSLDRSPSNYGYTF
>.|TRBD1|TRBJ1-6|TRBV30
TGTGCCTGGAGTGTACGGGGACAGGGGGAGAATTCACCCCCCCACTTT
CAWSVRGQGENSPPHF
>many|TRBD2|TRBJ2-5|TRBV4-2
TGTGCCAGCAGCGGGGGAGGGGCGGAAGAGACCCAGTACTTC
CASSGGGAEETQYF
>.|.|TRBJ2-1|TRBV6-1
TGTACCAGCAGTGAACTAGTCAGGGTAAGGGGTGAGCAGTTCTTC
CTSSELVRVRGEQFF
>.|.|TRBJ2-5|TRBV14
TGTGCCAGCAGCCAAGCCCTTTCCAATGAGCAGTACTTC
CASSQALSNEQYF
>many|TRBD1|TRBJ1-2|TRBV7-2
TGTGCCAGCAGCTTACAGGGGGCAGAAGGCTACACCTTC
CASSLQGAEGYTF
>many|.|TRBJ2-7|TRBV30
TGTGCCTGGGGAGGGGGGTCCTACGAGCAGTACTTC
CAWGGGSYEQYF
>.|TRBD1|TRBJ2-1|TRBV29-1
TGCAGCGTTGTTCTCTCGGCAGGGGGCGCGATGGAGTACAATGAGCAGTTCTTC
CSVVLSAGGAMEYNEQFF
>many|TRBD1|TRBJ2-3|TRBV5-6
TGTGCCAGCAGCCCTCACAGGGGGGCAGATACGCAGTATTTT
CASSPHRGADTQYF
>.|TRBD2|TRBJ2-1|TRBV10-3
TGTGCCCTCACAACTAGCGGGGGGGCCTACAATGAGCAGTTCTTC
CALTTSGGAYNEQFF
>.|.|TRBJ2-5|TRBV10-3
TGTGCCATCAGTGAGTCTGGGGAACGAGAGACCCAGTACTTC
CAISESGERETQYF
>.|.|TRBJ1-3|TRBV7-9
TGTGCCAGCAGCCGGAGTGGGGCGATCTCTGGAAACACCATATATTTT
CASSRSGAISGNTIYF
>few|.|TRBJ1-1|TRBV27
TGTGCCAGCTTAAAAGGGCCCAACACTGAAGCTTTCTTT
CASLKGPNTEAFF
>.|.|TRBJ2-2|TRBV29-1
TGCAGCGTGTTATTGACAGGCCGCCCGAAAGCGAACACCGGGGAGCTGTTTTTT
CSVLLTGRPKANTGELFF
>few|.|TRBJ1-5|TRBV6-1
TGTGCCAGCGCCCCCGCGGCGGGATTTAGCAATCAGCCCCAGCATTTT
CASAPAAGFSNQPQHF
>.|TRBD1|TRBJ2-5|TRBV5-6
TGTGCCAGCAGCCTGACAGGGGCTCCCGAGACCCAGTACTTC
CASSLTGAPETQYF
>many|TRBD2|TRBJ2-3|TRBV18
TGTGCCAGCTCAGCCTTCGGGGGGATCGCAGATACGCAGTATTTT
CASSAFGGIADTQYF
>many|.|TRBJ2-5|TRBV28
TGTGCCAGCAGTTTGGCTGGGACGTGGGGGGAGACCCAGTACTTC
CASSLAGTWGETQYF
>.|.|TRBJ2-1|TRBV20-1
TGCAGTGTGGGGCAGGGAACCCACAATGAGCAGTTCTTC
CSVGQGTHNEQFF